Listed below are T cell receptor beta chains from one sample, sequenced in a study of T cells after posttransplantation cyclophosphamide. The data were produced by immunoSEQ multiplex PCR, yet TCRdb's version contains in-frame clones alone and is incomplete. Counted here are fewer than 30,000 clones, roughly 86% occurring once; the ten biggest clones make up 6.3%. The specimen was PBMCs. These receptors were collected from a woman aged 55 to 70 with a blood cancer, CMV-positive, and with a related stem cell donor. Both conserved end residues are part of each CDR3.

V gene	CDR3 protein
TRBV27	CASSLIGQGGQPQHF
TRBV5-1	CASSGGDRPNTEAFF
TRBV25-1	CASSESGHTAISEAFF
TRBV6-1	CASSVARVEGYTF
TRBV18	CASSPPASGAQYF
TRBV5-1	CASSLRTSGRDEQFF
TRBV19	CASHRTGGTEAFF
TRBV7-7	CASSRTSVQETQYF
TRBV10-3	CAISEGQGHNQPQHF
TRBV15	CATSRESGRVYEQYF
TRBV30	CAARRDTIYF
TRBV10-3	CATTAGGVTGEAFF
TRBV7-2	CASSSRDTLLNTEAFF
TRBV6-5	CASSFRGRGGAFF
TRBV10-3	CAISESGQVTEAFF
TRBV18	CASSLTSGANTGELFF
TRBV6-5	CASTDRGTIYGYTF
TRBV7-9	CASSRDSPNPLF
TRBV5-1	CASSLAARELHEQYF
TRBV6-6	CASRMTGENTEAFF
TRBV21-1	CAGRHRAQPQHF
TRBV5-4	CASSEGQKETQYF
TRBV5-6	CASSLVNRDYGYTF
TRBV6-6	CASSSAGGTYEQYF
TRBV4-1	CASSFTPGTSGSNEQYF
TRBV5-1	CASSLDRRENTEAFF
TRBV27	CASSLGGQWSTDTQYF
TRBV9	CASSSNYNEQFF
TRBV5-1	CASSYLVRAGGSTDTQYF
TRBV7-9	CASRVGGGDYGYTF